This T cell receptor (beta chain) was recorded in a study of blood T cell repertoires in COVID-19. Overall study: There were acute and convalescent COVID-19 samples, and they came from the United States, Italy and Spain.

Trimming took off 7 bases at V and 10 bases at J, with 20 bases between the two ends. CDR1 and CDR2 from the germline V gene are SQVTM and ANQGSEA. This CDR3 is 13 amino acids long. Original handling: Amplification of reference gene primers provided the estimated nucleated cell counts. Method: immunoSEQ multiplex PCR; TCRdb's copy keeps in-frame clones and lacks some. D and trimming were read from the DNA, whereas the V and J calls and clone size are those reported in that table. The data contain approximately 200,000 clones, roughly 84% of them seen just once; the ten biggest clones take up just under 1%. This clone showed up just once.

The rearrangement joins TRBV29-1 to TRBJ2-1; weak D call: TRBD2 (6 bases). Material for sequencing was peripheral blood. The source is a man aged 35 to 55 with acute or convalescent COVID-19. CDR3 coding DNA: TGCAGCGGCGCCGGGACCTCACGGGGGGAGCAGTTCTTC. Translation gives CSGAGTSRGEQFF.